Listed below are T cell receptor beta chains from one sample, sequenced in a study of cytomegalovirus exposure and HLA in healthy donors. Assay used: immunoSEQ multiplex PCR; TCRdb lists only in-frame clones, some missing. The data contain 110,000 to 150,000 clones, about 70% of them singletons. Sequencing input: PBMCs. These receptors all come from a woman aged 40 to 50 in good health and CMV-seronegative. The CDR3 runs from the conserved cysteine through the conserved F or W. A D gene is named only where the DNA matches it firmly. Rows may omit the clone size; those that give it use once, few, many or a size class.

cdr3_aa	cdr3_nt	v_call	j_call	clone_size	d_call
CASSPSRASSGNTIYF	TGTGCCAGCTCACCCAGCAGGGCCAGCTCTGGAAACACCATATATTTT	TRBV18	TRBJ1-3	NA	NA
CASSYRDTAPYEQYF	TGTGCCAGCAGCTACCGGGACACTGCTCCCTACGAGCAGTACTTC	TRBV5-5	TRBJ2-7	NA	NA
CASSPPGGRPMNTEAFF	TGTGCCAGCTCACCCCCCGGGGGGCGGCCGATGAACACTGAAGCTTTCTTT	TRBV18	TRBJ1-1	NA	NA
CASSLSPVVLGYTF	TGTGCCAGCAGTTTATCGCCGGTGGTTCTCGGCTACACCTTC	TRBV27	TRBJ1-2	NA	NA
CASSSDRNQPQHF	TGTGCCAGCAGTTCCGACAGGAATCAGCCCCAGCATTTT	TRBV6-5	TRBJ1-5	NA	NA
CASSLVQSGSYEQYF	TGTGCCAGCAGCTTAGTACAGTCTGGCTCCTACGAGCAGTACTTC	TRBV7-8	TRBJ2-7	once	NA
CASSKTGRNSYEQYF	TGTGCCAGCAGTAAGACAGGCCGGAACTCCTACGAGCAGTACTTC	TRBV6-5	TRBJ2-7	NA	NA
CAGDRGMFLTGELFF	TGTGCCGGGGACAGGGGGATGTTTTTGACCGGGGAGCTGTTTTTT	TRBV30	TRBJ2-2	NA	TRBD1
CASSLRAGGPSETQYF	TGTGCCAGCAGCCTAAGAGCGGGAGGGCCGTCAGAGACCCAGTACTTC	TRBV5-4	TRBJ2-5	once	TRBD2
CARSLDRSSYEQYF	TGTGCCAGAAGCTTGGATCGTAGCTCCTACGAGCAGTACTTC	TRBV5-3	TRBJ2-7	NA	NA
CASSPRQGGNGYTF	TGTGCCAGCAGCCCAAGACAGGGCGGTAATGGCTACACCTTC	TRBV27	TRBJ1-2	NA	TRBD1
CASSVAGTGTSYEQYF	TGTGCCAGCAGCGTAGCCGGGACAGGTACCTCCTACGAGCAGTACTTC	TRBV9	TRBJ2-7	NA	TRBD1
CASSEISEQFF	TGTGCCAGCAGTGAAATCAGTGAGCAGTTCTTC	TRBV2	TRBJ2-1	NA	NA
CASTGWQGSNQPQHF	TGTGCCAGTACCGGATGGCAGGGTAGCAATCAGCCCCAGCATTTT	TRBV19	TRBJ1-5	NA	NA
CASSSPGSGVNSPLHF	TGTGCCAGCAGCTCCCCAGGATCAGGGGTGAATTCACCCCTCCACTTT	TRBV7-9	TRBJ1-6	NA	NA
CASSRGQTSYEQYF	TGTGCCAGCAGTCGCGGACAGACCTCCTACGAGCAGTACTTC	TRBV27	TRBJ2-7	NA	NA
CASSTGQGARLTSYEQYF	TGTGCCAGCAGCACCGGACAGGGGGCCCGCCTGACCTCCTACGAGCAGTACTTC	TRBV5-4	TRBJ2-7	NA	TRBD1
CASSFDRTSYEQYF	TGTGCCAGCAGCTTCGACAGGACGTCGTACGAGCAGTACTTC	TRBV7-9	TRBJ2-7	NA	NA
CASSFDRELIEQFF	TGTGCCAGCAGTTTTGACAGGGAATTAATTGAGCAGTTCTTC	TRBV28	TRBJ2-1	few	TRBD1
CASSDDAYRVNTEAFF	TGCGCCAGCAGCGACGATGCCTACAGAGTTAACACTGAAGCTTTCTTT	TRBV5-1	TRBJ1-1	NA	NA
CASSQGLAVFTDTQYF	TGCGCCAGCAGCCAGGGACTAGCGGTTTTCACAGATACGCAGTATTTT	TRBV5-1	TRBJ2-3	few	TRBD2